The 23 T cell receptor beta chains below all came from one sample that was sequenced in a study of blood T cells in healthy people across ages (dated by TCRdb to about 2015). Library construction relied on 5' RACE. TCRdb lists the instrument as Illumina HiSeq 2500. A second about 7 to 12 cycle PCR used a sample-barcoded 5' primer and a J-beta primer mix. TCRdb ran its own pipeline on the public reads, namely fastp trimming at Q25 and MiXCR clone calling, and kept in-frame beta chains. All rows with the same CDR3 protein become a single entry with the most common DNA and genes. Counted in this sample were nearly 1 million distinct CDR3 sequences; roughly 47% of them appeared once. Jointly, the top ten make up about 21% of the sample. The sample consisted of blood. These receptors originate from a woman between 55 and 75 years old in good health.

V is TRBV28 and J is TRBJ1-5; D is uncertain. The CDR3 loop spans 15 amino acids. V dropped 5 bases and J dropped 4 bases, with 15 bases sitting between them. Germline V gene lookup returns CDR1 MDHEN and CDR2 SYDVKM. CDR3 nucleotide sequence: TGTGCCAGCAGTGGGTCGGCAGCAACGAATCAGCCCCAGCATTTT. Residues: CASSGSAATNQPQHF.

The chain couples TRBV28 to TRBJ2-7; TRBD1 matches at 8 bases. The germline V gene has CDR1 MDHEN and CDR2 SYDVKM. CDR3 length equals 15 residues. J gave up 4 bases and V 5 bases, and 10 bases lay outside the gene matches. The CDR3: CASSPTGGSPYEQYF. The CDR3 nucleotides are TGTGCCAGCAGTCCAACAGGGGGAAGCCCTTACGAGCAGTACTTC.

This chain links TRBV16 with TRBJ1-6, with 7 nucleotides matching TRBD1. Germline CDR1 and CDR2: KGHSY and FQNENV. V shed 0 bases, J shed 10 bases, and the junction held 6 bases outside the gene matches. CDR3 size: 15 residues. The CDR3 loop is CASSQSWTGRSPLHF. Written as DNA, the CDR3 is TGTGCCAGCAGCCAATCGTGGACAGGTCGGTCACCCCTCCACTTT.

CDR3 DNA: TGCAGTGCTAGCTCTTGGGACAGGGCTCTTGGCTACACCTTC. Its protein product is CSASSWDRALGYTF. The V gene is TRBV20-1, the J gene TRBJ1-2, with 9 bases aligning to TRBD1. Germline V CDR1 and CDR2: DFQATT, SNEGSKA (reference sequence). The CDR3 is made up of 14 amino acids. Trimming at V came to 3 bases and at J to 7 bases, leaving 9 bases not matched to a gene.

This clonotype was detected only a few times. This chain uses TRBV15 with TRBJ2-7; unclear D gene. CDR1 is LNHNV, CDR2 YYDKDF, per germline (reference sequence). The CDR3 contains 13 residues. V lost 1 base and J 2 bases, leaving 6 bases between the germline ends. The chain's CDR3 is CATSRASTYEQYF. CDR3 coding DNA: TGTGCCACCAGCAGAGCCAGCACCTACGAGCAGTACTTC.

V usage is TRBV7-9 and J usage is TRBJ2-5, with D perhaps TRBD1 (6 bases). There are 15 residues in the CDR3. V shed 5 bases and J shed 4 bases, with 17 bases lying between them. Per the germline V gene, CDR1 is SEHNR and CDR2 is FQNEAQ (reference sequence). The CDR3 spells CASSVTVQGVETQYF. CDR3 coding DNA: TGTGCCAGCAGCGTAACAGTACAGGGAGTAGAGACCCAGTACTTC.

V is TRBV27 and J is TRBJ2-4, with 8 bases that match TRBD2. The DNA matches TRBJ2-7 better at its end, which makes the J call doubtful. Germline V CDR1 and CDR2: MNHEY, SMNVEV (reference sequence). The CDR3 runs to 17 residues. The CDR3 region is CASSLAPPASGSYEQYF. As DNA, the CDR3 is TGTGCCAGCAGTTTGGCCCCCCCGGCGAGCGGGAGTTACGAGCAGTACTTC.

The table lists this clonotype with many counts. The rearrangement links TRBV12-3 or TRBV12-4 to TRBJ2-7, with TRBD2 as a possible D gene (6 bases). CDR3 length: 13 residues. V was clipped by 6 bases and J by 6 bases, with 15 bases between them. CDR3 sequence (DNA): TGTGCCAGCAGCACTAGCCGCAACGGCGAGCAGTACTTC. Protein product: CASSTSRNGEQYF.

In this sample, this clonotype turned up a few times. The chain is built from TRBV25-1 and TRBJ1-2, with TRBD1 identical over 8 bases. V gave up 4 bases and J gave up 2 bases; unmatched junction bases: 3. The CDR3 sequence is 14 residues long. Germline values: CDR1 MGHDK, CDR2 SYGVNS. DNA of the CDR3: TGTGCCAGCAGTGTGGGGACAGGAAACTATGGCTACACCTTC. Amino acid sequence: CASSVGTGNYGYTF.

This clonotype was counted only a few times. This rearrangement joins TRBV11-2 to TRBJ2-7; D tentatively reads TRBD1 or TRBD2 (6 bases each). Trimming took off 6 bases at V and 0 bases at J, with 18 bases between the two ends. Looked up from germline, CDR1 is SGHAT and CDR2 is FQNNGV. CDR3 size: 16 residues. The CDR3: CASRSQRGPSSYEQYF. In nucleotides, the CDR3 is TGTGCCAGCAGGAGCCAACGGGGGCCAAGCTCCTACGAGCAGTACTTC.

The chain combines TRBV20-1 with TRBJ2-5; 7 bases are a match to TRBD1. The CDR3 loop spans 16 amino acids. Germline loops: CDR1 DFQATT, CDR2 SNEGSKA (reference sequence). V lost 2 bases to trimming and J lost 11 bases; unmatched junction nucleotides: 20. Here the CDR3 DNA reads TGCAGTGCTAGAAACCGGGACAGCTATTATTACAATGAGCAGTACTTC. Translating gives CSARNRDSYYYNEQYF.

This clonotype was detected only a few times. V gene TRBV7-9 combines with J gene TRBJ2-7; TRBD1 agrees at 7 bases. There are 15 residues in the CDR3. Germline CDR1 SEHNR, CDR2 FQNEAQ (reference sequence). V dropped 1 base and J dropped 3; count of bases not matched to a gene: 6. The CDR3 here is CASSLERQGHYEQYF. DNA for the CDR3: TGTGCCAGCAGCTTAGAGCGACAGGGCCACTACGAGCAGTACTTC.

This clonotype was seen only a few times. This chain joins TRBV6-2 or TRBV6-3 and TRBJ2-7; no clear D gene. The CDR3 sequence is 13 residues long. Germline CDR1 MNHEY, CDR2 SVGEGT. Trimming took off 2 bases at V and 0 bases at J, with 5 bases between the two ends. CDR3 sequence reads: CASSYGDSYEQYF. In DNA, the CDR3 is TGTGCCAGCAGTTACGGGGACTCCTACGAGCAGTACTTC.

In this sample, this clonotype turned up a few times. This chain joins TRBV10-3 and TRBJ2-3, with D uncertain. This CDR3 is built from 13 residues. V was pared by 2 bases and J by 12 bases, with 15 bases between. The V gene's germline CDR1 is ENHRY and CDR2 SYGVKD. CDR3: CAISERSRVPQYF. The CDR3 coding sequence is TGTGCCATCAGTGAGCGAAGCCGGGTCCCCCAGTATTTT.

The rearrangement links TRBV15 to TRBJ1-5, with D uncertain. The germline V gene encodes CDR1 LNHNV and CDR2 YYDKDF (reference sequence). The ends were cut back, 0 bases at V and 7 bases at J, with 10 bases in the middle. The CDR3 loop spans 14 amino acids. The DNA for the CDR3 is TGTGCCACCAGCAGAGAGGGTGCGAGACAGCCCCAGCATTTT. It codes for CATSREGARQPQHF. Drawing the rest from reference TRBV15 and TRBJ1-5, the complete variable domain is DAMVIQNPRYQVTQFGKPVTLSCSQTLNHNVMYWYQQKSSQAPKLLFHYYDKDFNNEADTPDNFQSRRPNTSFCFLDIRSPGLGDTAMYLCATSREGARQPQHFGDGTRLSIL.

The V and J genes are TRBV5-1 and TRBJ1-6; D gene unclear. The CDR3 is 16 residues long. Germline V gene sequence: CDR1 SGHRS, CDR2 YFSETQ. With 4 bases removed from V and 0 bases from J, the gap between germline ends came to 11 bases. Here the CDR3 reads CASSGLSSSYNSPLHF. The DNA of the CDR3 is TGCGCCAGCAGCGGACTGTCGAGCTCCTATAATTCACCCCTCCACTTT.

Turning to this clonotype: This may be a read error: a much more frequent sequence differs by one nucleotide. The DNA of the CDR3 is TGTGCCAGCAGTTTAGACACCTCCTACGAGCAGTACTTC. Its translation: CASSLDTSYEQYF. The rearrangement uses TRBV27 and TRBJ2-7; D remains unclear. In germline, CDR1 is MNHEY, CDR2 SMNVEV (reference sequence). Trimming cost V 2 bases and J 0 bases, with 5 bases left between them. The CDR3 extends over 13 amino acids.

The gene calls are TRBV6-1 and TRBJ2-3, with 8 nucleotides matching TRBD1. Germline-derived CDR1 and CDR2 are MNHNS and SASEGT. CDR3 length equals 16 residues. J lost 3 bases, V lost 4 bases, and 9 bases had no gene match. CDR3 DNA: TGTGCCAGCAGTGCCTTAACAGGGGGTCAAACAGATACGCAGTATTTT. This codes for CASSALTGGQTDTQYF.

V usage is TRBV3-1 and J usage is TRBJ1-2; D gene uncertain. Germline CDR1 is LGHDT and CDR2 is YNNKEL (reference sequence). The CDR3 extends over 14 amino acids. Trimming took off 4 bases at V and 0 bases at J, with 9 bases between the two ends. The CDR3 region is CASSLRVANYGYTF. The CDR3 DNA follows: TGTGCCAGCAGCCTTCGTGTAGCTAACTATGGCTACACCTTC.

This clonotype is a singleton in its sample. The chain is built from TRBV5-1 and TRBJ2-1; 12 bases match TRBD2. This CDR3 has 18 residues. The V and J ends lost 4 bases and 4 bases, in that order; junction bases with no gene match: 12. Germline V gene lookup returns CDR1 SGHRS and CDR2 YFSETQ. DNA of the CDR3: TGCGCCAGCAGCCCCGCAACCGGACTAGCGGGACCATACAATGAGCAGTTCTTC. Translated, it gives CASSPATGLAGPYNEQFF.

A note on this clonotype: A read error is possible here, since a much larger clone lies one base away. The J gene is TRBJ2-7, the V gene TRBV6-2 or TRBV6-3; no clear D gene. V was pared by 2 bases and J by 5 bases, with 4 bases between. CDR3 length equals 11 residues. Germline V gives CDR1 MNHEY, CDR2 SVGEGT. In DNA, the CDR3 is TGTGCCAGCAGTTACATCCACGAGCAGTACTTC. It is translated as CASSYIHEQYF.

The rearrangement links TRBV6-5 to TRBJ2-3, with no clear D. Per the germline V gene, CDR1 is MNHEY and CDR2 is SVGAGI. Trimming cost V 3 bases and J 8 bases, with 18 bases left between them. The CDR3 contains 15 residues. CDR3 sequence reads: CASSYRLHGARTQYF. CDR3 bases: TGTGCCAGCAGTTATCGTCTACATGGAGCTCGTACGCAGTATTTT.

V and J are TRBV3-1 and TRBJ2-1; tentative D call: TRBD1 (6 bases). CDR1 and CDR2 (germline): LGHDT, YNNKEL (reference sequence). The CDR3 is made up of 15 amino acids. Trimming left V 0 bases short and J 6 bases short, with 12 bases between. The CDR3 reads CASSQDFRGGNEQFF. The CDR3 DNA follows: TGTGCCAGCAGCCAAGATTTTAGAGGGGGCAATGAGCAGTTCTTC.